This record concerns one T cell receptor beta chain sequence. The CDR3 is 14 amino acids. V was clipped by 7 bases and J by 1 base, with 10 bases between them. TCRdb called the reads again in MiXCR, with one record for every CDR3 protein. The repertoire holds almost 550,000 distinct CDR3 sequences, with about 15% as singletons. This entry is derived from a study of T cell repertoires in cytomegalovirus infection. The sample taken for sequencing was CD8+ T cells from PBMCs. The receptor's source is a human donor in good health (CMV status not recorded). Some clones in this sample may be carry-over from other donors' samples. The chain recombines TRBV12-3 or TRBV12-4 with TRBJ2-2; a possible D gene is TRBD2 (6 bases). In DNA, the CDR3 is TGTGCCAGCACCCTGGGAGGGAACACCGGGGAGCTGTTTTTT. This sequence encodes CASTLGGNTGELFF.